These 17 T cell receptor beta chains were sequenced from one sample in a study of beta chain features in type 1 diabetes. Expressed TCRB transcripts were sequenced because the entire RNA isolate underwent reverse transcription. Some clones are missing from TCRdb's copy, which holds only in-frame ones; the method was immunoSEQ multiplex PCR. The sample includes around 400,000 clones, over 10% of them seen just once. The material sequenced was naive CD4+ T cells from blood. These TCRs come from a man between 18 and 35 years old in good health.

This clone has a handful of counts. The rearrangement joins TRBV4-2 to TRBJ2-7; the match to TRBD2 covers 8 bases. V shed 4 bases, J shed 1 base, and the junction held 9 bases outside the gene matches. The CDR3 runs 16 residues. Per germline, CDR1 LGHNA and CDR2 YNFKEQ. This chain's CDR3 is CASSPTFGRESYEQYF. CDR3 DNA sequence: TGTGCCAGCAGCCCGACTTTCGGGAGGGAATCCTACGAGCAGTACTTC.

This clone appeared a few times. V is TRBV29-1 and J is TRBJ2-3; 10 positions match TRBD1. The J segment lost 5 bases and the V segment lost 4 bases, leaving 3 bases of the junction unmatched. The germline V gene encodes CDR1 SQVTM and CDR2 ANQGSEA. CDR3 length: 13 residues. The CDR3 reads CSVAGQGQDTQYF. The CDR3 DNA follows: TGCAGCGTTGCGGGACAGGGGCAAGATACGCAGTATTTT.

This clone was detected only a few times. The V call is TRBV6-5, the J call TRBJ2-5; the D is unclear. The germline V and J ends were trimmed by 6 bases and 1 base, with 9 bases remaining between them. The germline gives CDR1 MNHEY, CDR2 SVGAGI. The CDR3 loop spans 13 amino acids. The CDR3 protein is CASRGSGQETQYF. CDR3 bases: TGTGCCAGCAGGGGCAGTGGCCAAGAGACCCAGTACTTC.

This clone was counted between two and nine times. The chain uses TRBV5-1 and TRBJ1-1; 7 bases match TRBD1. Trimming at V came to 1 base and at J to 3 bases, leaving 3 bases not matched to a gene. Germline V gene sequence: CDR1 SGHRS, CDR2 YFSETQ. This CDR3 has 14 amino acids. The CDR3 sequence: CASSLFGQDTEAFF. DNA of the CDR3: TGCGCCAGCAGCTTGTTCGGACAGGACACTGAAGCTTTCTTT.

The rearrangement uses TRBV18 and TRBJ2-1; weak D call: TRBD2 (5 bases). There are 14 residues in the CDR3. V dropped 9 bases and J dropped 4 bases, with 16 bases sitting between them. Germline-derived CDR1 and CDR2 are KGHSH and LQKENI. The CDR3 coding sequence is TGTGCCAGTCAAGTCAGCGGTGAATACAATGAGCAGTTCTTC. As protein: CASQVSGEYNEQFF.

DNA of the CDR3: TGTGCCAGCAGCCCTGGGACTAGCGGGCTCGGAGAGCAGTACTTC. It specifies CASSPGTSGLGEQYF. The V and J genes are TRBV11-1 and TRBJ2-7; 12 bases line up with TRBD2. V shed 5 bases, J shed 7 bases, and the junction held 9 bases outside the gene matches. Germline CDR1 reads SGHAT; CDR2 reads FQDESV (reference sequence). CDR3 length: 15 residues.

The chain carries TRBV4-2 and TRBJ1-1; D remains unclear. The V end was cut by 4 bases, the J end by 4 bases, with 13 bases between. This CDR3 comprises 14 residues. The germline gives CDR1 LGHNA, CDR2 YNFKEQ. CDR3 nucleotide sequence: TGTGCCAGCAGCCGCGACGGGGAGGGCACTGAAGCTTTCTTT. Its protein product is CASSRDGEGTEAFF.

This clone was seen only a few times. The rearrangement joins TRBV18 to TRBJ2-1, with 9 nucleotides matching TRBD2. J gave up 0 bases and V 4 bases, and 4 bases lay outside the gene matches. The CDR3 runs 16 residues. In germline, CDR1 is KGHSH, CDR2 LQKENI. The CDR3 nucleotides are TGTGCCAGCTCACTAGGGACTAGCAGCTCCTACAATGAGCAGTTCTTC. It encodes CASSLGTSSSYNEQFF.

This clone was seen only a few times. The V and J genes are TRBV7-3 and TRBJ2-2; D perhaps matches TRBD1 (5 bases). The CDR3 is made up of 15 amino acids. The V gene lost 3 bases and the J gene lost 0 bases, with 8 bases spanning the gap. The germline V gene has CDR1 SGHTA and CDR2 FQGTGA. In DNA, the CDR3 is TGTGCCAGCAGCTTGCGGACACCGAACACCGGGGAGCTGTTTTTT. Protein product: CASSLRTPNTGELFF.

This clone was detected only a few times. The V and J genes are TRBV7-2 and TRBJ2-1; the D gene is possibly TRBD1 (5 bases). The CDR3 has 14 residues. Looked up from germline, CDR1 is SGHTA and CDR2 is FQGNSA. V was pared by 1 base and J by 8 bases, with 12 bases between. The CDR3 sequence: CASSLGGQGYEQFF. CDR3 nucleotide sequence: TGTGCCAGCAGCTTAGGTGGGCAGGGATATGAGCAGTTCTTC. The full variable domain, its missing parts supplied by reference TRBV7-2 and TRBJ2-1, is GAGVSQSPSNKVTEKGKDVELRCDPISGHTALYWYRQSLGQGLEFLIYFQGNSAPDKSGLPSDRFSAERTGGSVSTLTIQRTQQEDSAVYLCASSLGGQGYEQFFGPGTRLTVL.

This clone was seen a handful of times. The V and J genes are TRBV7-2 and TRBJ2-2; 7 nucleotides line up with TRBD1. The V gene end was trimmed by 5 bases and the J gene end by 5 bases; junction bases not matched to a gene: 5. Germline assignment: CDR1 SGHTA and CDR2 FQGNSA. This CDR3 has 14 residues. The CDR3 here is CASSPGQTTGELFF. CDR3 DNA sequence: TGTGCCAGCAGCCCGGGACAGACGACCGGGGAGCTGTTTTTT.

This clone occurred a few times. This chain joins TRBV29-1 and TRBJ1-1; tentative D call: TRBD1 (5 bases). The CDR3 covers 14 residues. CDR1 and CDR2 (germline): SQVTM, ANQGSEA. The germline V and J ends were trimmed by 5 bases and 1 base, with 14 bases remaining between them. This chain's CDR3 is CSVSRVIENTEAFF. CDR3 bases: TGCAGCGTTAGCAGGGTCATTGAGAACACTGAAGCTTTCTTT.

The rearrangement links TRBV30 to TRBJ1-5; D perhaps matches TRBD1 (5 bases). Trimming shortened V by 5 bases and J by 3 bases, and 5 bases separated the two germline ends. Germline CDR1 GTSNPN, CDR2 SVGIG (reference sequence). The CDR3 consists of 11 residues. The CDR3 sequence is CAWGHNQPQHF. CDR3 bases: TGTGCCTGGGGACACAATCAGCCCCAGCATTTT.

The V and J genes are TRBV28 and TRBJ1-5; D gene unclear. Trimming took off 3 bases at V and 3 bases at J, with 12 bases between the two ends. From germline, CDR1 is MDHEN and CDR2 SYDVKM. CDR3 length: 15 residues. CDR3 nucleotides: TGTGCCAGCAGTTTGCGCGGGGTATCCAATCAGCCCCAGCATTTT. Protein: CASSLRGVSNQPQHF.

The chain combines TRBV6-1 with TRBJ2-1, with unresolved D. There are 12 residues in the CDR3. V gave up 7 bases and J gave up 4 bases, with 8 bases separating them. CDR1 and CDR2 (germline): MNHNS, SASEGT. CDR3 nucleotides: TGTGCCAGCAAAACAGAATACAATGAGCAGTTCTTC. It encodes CASKTEYNEQFF.

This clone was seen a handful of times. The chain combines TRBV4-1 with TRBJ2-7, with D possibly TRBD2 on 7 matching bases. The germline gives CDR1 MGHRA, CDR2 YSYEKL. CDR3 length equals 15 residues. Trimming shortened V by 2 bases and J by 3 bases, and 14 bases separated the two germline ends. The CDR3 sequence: CASSQPRGAVYEQYF. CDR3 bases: TGCGCCAGCAGCCAACCCCGGGGGGCCGTCTACGAGCAGTACTTC.

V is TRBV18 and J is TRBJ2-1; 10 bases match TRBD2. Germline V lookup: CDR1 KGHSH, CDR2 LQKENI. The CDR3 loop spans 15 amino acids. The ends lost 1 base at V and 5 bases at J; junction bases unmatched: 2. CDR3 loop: CASSPLLAGDNEQFF. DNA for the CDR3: TGTGCCAGCTCACCACTGCTAGCGGGAGACAATGAGCAGTTCTTC.